Listed here are 20 T cell receptor beta chains from one sample, sequenced in a study of CD8+ T cells in alopecia areata. In each case, RNA was isolated and then reverse transcribed into cDNA as the sequencing template. Produced via immunoSEQ multiplex PCR; TCRdb's table is partial and in-frame only. Counted here are about 210,000 clones, roughly 64% occurring once; the ten biggest clones make up more than 3.5%. As to treatment: oral pan-JAK inhibitor, 5-10 mg twice daily. Specimen: CD4+ T cells sorted from blood, collected at week 4, from a patient treated with tofacitinib. The receptors were gathered from a human donor with alopecia areata.

V gene TRBV6-5 combines with J gene TRBJ2-3; TRBD2 agrees at 7 bases. Looked up from germline, CDR1 is MNHEY and CDR2 is SVGAGI. CDR3 length: 16 residues. Trimming cost V 0 bases and J 8 bases; bases outside gene matches: 11. Here the CDR3 reads CASSYSYAGVGFTQYF. CDR3 bases: TGTGCCAGCAGTTACTCGTATGCGGGGGTCGGGTTTACGCAGTATTTT.

The chain uses TRBV4-2 and TRBJ2-1; 10 bases fit TRBD2. The trim removed 2 bases at V and 3 bases at J, leaving 4 bases unmatched. The CDR3 spans 16 residues. CDR1 is LGHNA and CDR2 is YNFKEQ in the germline V gene. The CDR3 DNA reads as TGTGCCAGCAGCCAACTGAGCGGGGGGGACTACAATGAGCAGTTCTTC. Its protein product is CASSQLSGGDYNEQFF.

The rearrangement joins TRBV5-4 to TRBJ1-4, with D tentatively TRBD1 (5 bases). Trimming stripped 4 bases from V and 7 bases from J, with 20 bases between. Germline-derived CDR1 and CDR2 are SGHNT and YYREEE (reference sequence). This CDR3 spans 16 amino acids. CDR3 in amino acids: CASSPSGGMPGEKLFF. The CDR3 DNA reads TGTGCCAGCAGCCCCAGTGGGGGTATGCCGGGTGAAAAACTGTTTTTT.

The chain employs TRBV6-1 and TRBJ1-1, with D uncertain. The CDR3 totals 11 residues. Germline V lookup: CDR1 MNHNS, CDR2 SASEGT. V was clipped by 8 bases and J by 4 bases, with 8 bases between them. CDR3 nucleotides: TGTGCCAGCCTCGTGGGCACTGAAGCTTTCTTT. As protein: CASLVGTEAFF.

The chain's CDR3 is CASSLGNGETQYF. The CDR3 DNA reads as TGCGCCAGCAGCTTAGGTAACGGCGAGACCCAGTACTTC. This rearrangement joins TRBV5-1 to TRBJ2-5; D remains unclear. V was cut by 2 bases and J by 5 bases, with 10 bases left in between. This CDR3 contains 13 residues. Germline CDR1 and CDR2: SGHRS and YFSETQ.

This clone came up once. CDR3 in DNA: TGTGCCAGCAGTTTCCACAGTGTCAACCCCACAGATACGCAGTATTTT. The encoded protein is CASSFHSVNPTDTQYF. This chain connects TRBV27 to TRBJ2-3, with D hard to call. V lost 3 bases and J 2 bases, leaving 15 bases between the germline ends. The CDR3 runs 16 residues. Germline assignment: CDR1 MNHEY and CDR2 SMNVEV (reference sequence).

The chain carries TRBV5-1 and TRBJ2-7, with D perhaps TRBD1 or TRBD2 (5 bases each). Trimming left V 5 bases short and J 5 bases short, with 20 bases between. This CDR3 spans 15 amino acids. Per the germline V gene, CDR1 is SGHRS and CDR2 is YFSETQ. In DNA form, the CDR3 reads TGCGCCAGCAGTGCCAATTTGAGAGGGGACGACGAGCAGTACTTC. It specifies CASSANLRGDDEQYF.

The V and J genes are TRBV2 and TRBJ2-1, with D uncertain. Per germline, CDR1 SNHLY and CDR2 FYNNEI. The CDR3 is 12 amino acids. Trimming removed 0 bases at V and 12 bases at J, with 9 bases between. The CDR3 DNA is TGTGCCAGCAGTGAAGCTGCCGGATGGCAGTTCTTC. This gives the protein CASSEAAGWQFF.

The rearrangement uses TRBV29-1 and TRBJ1-1, with D possibly TRBD1 on 5 matching bases. Trimming cost V 6 bases and J 7 bases, with 12 bases left between them. Germline lookup yields CDR1 SQVTM and CDR2 ANQGSEA. The CDR3 has 11 amino acids. CDR3 bases: TGCAGCGTGGCTAGGGGTGGTGAAGCTTTCTTT. Protein sequence: CSVARGGEAFF.

The chain has TRBV14 and TRBJ2-2; D gene unclear. Germline-derived CDR1 and CDR2 are SGHDN and FVKESK. Deletions cut 2 bases from V and 3 bases from J, with 7 bases between. CDR3 length: 14 amino acids. CDR3 in amino acids: CASSQWMDTGELFF. CDR3 bases: TGTGCCAGCAGCCAATGGATGGACACCGGGGAGCTGTTTTTT.

The V gene is TRBV14, the J gene TRBJ1-2; D unresolved. Germline V CDR1 and CDR2: SGHDN, FVKESK. Trimming left V 0 bases short and J 0 bases short, with 2 bases between. The CDR3 sequence is 13 residues long. CDR3 sequence (DNA): TGTGCCAGCAGCCAAGAATCTAACTATGGCTACACCTTC. It specifies CASSQESNYGYTF.

V and J are TRBV5-6 and TRBJ2-7, with 7 bases that match TRBD1. The CDR3 contains 12 residues. The junction had 8 bases not matched to a gene; V was cut back by 5 bases and J by 9 bases. The germline CDR1 and CDR2 sequences are SGHDT and YYEEEE. CDR3 sequence (DNA): TGTGCCAGCAGTTACGGGACAGCCCTGCAGTACTTC. It codes for CASSYGTALQYF.

The chain couples TRBV6-5 to TRBJ1-6; 7 nucleotides match TRBD1. V lost 3 bases to trimming and J lost 8 bases; unmatched junction nucleotides: 7. The CDR3 is 15 residues long. Per germline, CDR1 MNHEY and CDR2 SVGAGI. The chain's CDR3 is CASSYSDREHSPLHF. DNA of the CDR3: TGTGCCAGCAGTTATTCAGACAGGGAGCATTCACCCCTCCACTTT.

This chain joins TRBV28 and TRBJ2-2; 7 bases fit TRBD1. There are 13 residues in the CDR3. The germline V gene encodes CDR1 MDHEN and CDR2 SYDVKM. With 8 bases clipped from V and 2 bases from J, the junction kept 2 bases outside the gene matches. Written as DNA, the CDR3 is TGTGCCAGCGGGACAGTTAACACCGGGGAGCTGTTTTTT. This translates into CASGTVNTGELFF.

The chain is built from TRBV7-9 and TRBJ1-2, with a weak D call TRBD1 (5 bases). The CDR3 spans 14 residues. Trimming took off 5 bases at V and 7 bases at J, with 17 bases between the two ends. Per the germline V gene, CDR1 is SEHNR and CDR2 is FQNEAQ (reference sequence). For the CDR3, the DNA is TGTGCCAGCAGCCCCCAGACAGTTGTGCGTGGCTACACCTTC. This translates into CASSPQTVVRGYTF.

J is TRBJ2-3 and V is TRBV7-8; D gene uncertain. CDR3 length: 12 residues. Trimming shortened V by 1 base and J by 6 bases, and 5 bases separated the two germline ends. In germline, CDR1 is SGHVS, CDR2 FQNEAQ. The CDR3 reads CASSLESDTQYF. The CDR3 region has the DNA TGTGCCAGCAGCTTAGAATCTGATACGCAGTATTTT.

The chain is built from TRBV29-1 and TRBJ1-1; D unresolved. Between the trimmed V and J ends, which lost 2 bases and 8 bases, there was a span of 15 bases. Per the germline V gene, CDR1 is SQVTM and CDR2 is ANQGSEA. This CDR3 contains 13 residues. The CDR3: CSVETAAALEAFF. CDR3 DNA: TGCAGCGTTGAAACCGCAGCGGCCCTGGAAGCTTTCTTT.

This chain uses TRBV7-8 with TRBJ1-6; the D gene is possibly TRBD1 (5 bases). In germline, CDR1 is SGHVS, CDR2 FQNEAQ. CDR3 length equals 14 residues. V was shortened by 0 bases and J by 8 bases, with 8 bases between the two germline ends. The chain's CDR3 is CASSLAQGYSPLHF. The CDR3, as DNA: TGTGCCAGCAGCTTAGCGCAGGGATATTCACCCCTCCACTTT.

The chain links TRBV12-5 to TRBJ1-5; D is unclear. Germline CDR1 reads LGHNT; CDR2 reads FRNRAP. This CDR3 contains 18 residues. The V gene lost 0 bases and the J gene lost 0 bases, with 15 bases spanning the gap. CDR3 sequence (DNA): TGTGCTAGTGGTTTGGTACTGACCAGAGAGAATAGCAATCAGCCCCAGCATTTT. Amino acids: CASGLVLTRENSNQPQHF.

J is TRBJ2-2 and V is TRBV7-9; D unresolved. Trimming stripped 5 bases from V and 1 base from J, with 11 bases between. Germline values: CDR1 SEHNR, CDR2 FQNEAQ (reference sequence). This CDR3 comprises 15 residues. The CDR3 spells CASSPRALNTGELFF. CDR3 DNA: TGTGCCAGCAGCCCCCGGGCCTTGAACACCGGGGAGCTGTTTTTT.